This is a list of T cell receptor beta chains from one sample in a study of blood T cell repertoires in COVID-19. Profiled with immunoSEQ multiplex PCR; TCRdb holds only in-frame clones, not every one. Among 120,000 to 150,000 clones listed, approximately 86% were seen once. The sequencing sample was made of peripheral blood. The receptors derive from a human donor in a cohort sampled during active COVID-19. Each CDR3 is given with its conserved first and last residue. The D gene is left open where the match is weak. Not every row has a clone size; where given, it reads once, few, many or a size class.

j_call clone_size cdr3_length v_call d_call cdr3_aa cdr3_nt
TRBJ1-2 . 18 TRBV2 TRBD1 CASVLNLDRGRSVEGYTF TGTGCCAGCGTGCTGAATCTGGACAGGGGGCGAAGCGTTGAGGGCTACACCTTC
TRBJ1-1 . 13 TRBV29-1 TRBD1 CSVEGQSVTEAFF TGCAGCGTTGAGGGACAGAGTGTCACTGAAGCTTTCTTT
TRBJ1-2 . 14 TRBV7-2 TRBD1 CASSPRQGAEGYTF TGTGCCAGCAGCCCCAGACAGGGCGCGGAGGGCTACACCTTC
TRBJ2-7 . 15 TRBV4-2 TRBD2 CASSPHGSGGYEQYF TGTGCCAGCAGCCCCCACGGGTCGGGGGGATACGAGCAGTACTTC
TRBJ1-4 few 13 TRBV13 TRBD1 CASSYRGDEKLFF TGTGCCAGCTCCTACAGGGGTGATGAAAAACTGTTTTTT
TRBJ1-2 . 14 TRBV7-2 . CASSLETGGYGYTF TGTGCCAGCAGCTTAGAAACAGGAGGGTATGGCTACACCTTC
TRBJ1-2 . 15 TRBV7-2 . CASSLAPGGGYGYTF TGTGCCAGCAGCTTAGCGCCGGGAGGAGGCTATGGCTACACCTTC
TRBJ2-1 . 12 TRBV28 . CASSLRGGEQFF TGTGCCAGCAGTTTAAGGGGGGGTGAGCAGTTCTTC
TRBJ2-1 . 18 TRBV24-1 TRBD2 CATSDSPRGRSLYNEQFF TGTGCCACCAGTGATTCGCCACGCGGGAGGAGTCTTTACAATGAGCAGTTCTTC
TRBJ2-4 . 17 TRBV4-2 . CASSPGILTLAKNIQYF TGTGCCAGCAGCCCCGGGATCCTGACCTTAGCCAAAAACATTCAGTACTTC
TRBJ1-2 . 17 TRBV28 TRBD1 CASSPPWLGQVDYGYTF TGTGCCAGCAGTCCCCCGTGGCTTGGACAGGTGGACTATGGCTACACCTTC
TRBJ1-2 . 14 TRBV6-5 . CASSYSGVGYGYTF TGTGCCAGCAGTTACTCGGGAGTGGGCTATGGCTACACCTTC
TRBJ1-6 . 16 TRBV5-8 . CASSRTGSSYNSPLHF TGTGCCAGCAGCCGTACAGGATCCTCCTATAATTCACCCCTCCACTTT
TRBJ2-1 . 14 TRBV28 . CASSSLVGHEEQFF TGTGCCAGCAGCTCGCTCGTGGGACACGAGGAGCAGTTCTTC
TRBJ1-2 . 15 TRBV4-1 . CASSQEGGWAEGYTF TGCGCCAGCAGCCAAGAGGGAGGATGGGCGGAAGGCTACACCTTC
TRBJ1-2 . 15 TRBV19 TRBD1 CASSARDRENYGYTF TGTGCCAGTAGTGCCCGGGACAGGGAAAACTATGGCTACACCTTC
TRBJ2-1 . 20 TRBV24-1 TRBD2 CATSDISGGAERVSYNEQFF TGTGCCACCAGTGATATTAGCGGGGGGGCCGAACGCGTCTCCTACAATGAGCAGTTCTTC